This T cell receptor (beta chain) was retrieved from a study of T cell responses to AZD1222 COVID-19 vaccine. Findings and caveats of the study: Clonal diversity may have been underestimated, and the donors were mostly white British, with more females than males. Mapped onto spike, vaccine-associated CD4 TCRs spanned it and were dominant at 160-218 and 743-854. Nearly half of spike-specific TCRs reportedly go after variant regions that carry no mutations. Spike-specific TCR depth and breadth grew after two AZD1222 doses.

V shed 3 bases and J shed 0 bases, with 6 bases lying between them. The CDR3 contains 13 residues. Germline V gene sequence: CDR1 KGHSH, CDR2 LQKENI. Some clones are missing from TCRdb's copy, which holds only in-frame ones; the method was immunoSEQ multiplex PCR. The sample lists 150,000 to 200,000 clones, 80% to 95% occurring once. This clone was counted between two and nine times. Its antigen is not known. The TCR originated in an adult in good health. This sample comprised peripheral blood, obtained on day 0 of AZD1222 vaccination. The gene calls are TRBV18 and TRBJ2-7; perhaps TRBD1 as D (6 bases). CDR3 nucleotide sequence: TGTGCCAGCTCACCGGACAGCTCCTACGAGCAGTACGTC. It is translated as CASSPDSSYEQYV.